This entry lists 11 T cell receptor beta chains sequenced from one sample in a study of T-cell memory formation after mild COVID-19. Each CDR3 protein gets one entry after TCRdb re-called the 5' RACE reads with MiXCR. In the table there are 290,000 or so distinct CDR3 sequences, 19% of which are singletons. The sample consisted of PBMCs or a T cell subset sorted from them (not recorded which). The receptors shown here come from a man between 18 and 29 years old who had mild COVID-19 (a few samples of this study predate the infection). Cell type and time point are not known.

DNA of the CDR3: TGCAGTGCTGCAGGGTGGAGGGGCTCTGAAGCTTTCTTT. Translation: CSAAGWRGSEAFF. This sequence joins TRBV20-1 and TRBJ1-1; D perhaps matches TRBD1 (5 bases). Germline V gene sequence: CDR1 DFQATT, CDR2 SNEGSKA (reference sequence). Trimming left V 5 bases short and J 6 bases short, with 16 bases between. The CDR3 runs 13 residues.

This clonotype was counted only a few times. The chain links TRBV6-1 to TRBJ2-1, with 7 nucleotides matching TRBD2. Per germline, CDR1 MNHNS and CDR2 SASEGT. The V segment lost 6 bases and the J segment 1 base; nucleotides outside the gene matches: 3. This CDR3 is built from 14 residues. CDR3 residues: CASRPAGSYNEQFF. CDR3 nucleotide sequence: TGTGCCAGCAGGCCAGCGGGGTCCTACAATGAGCAGTTCTTC.

The chain employs TRBV12-5 and TRBJ1-1; a weak D match, TRBD1 (6 bases). Germline-derived CDR1 and CDR2 are LGHNT and FRNRAP. V lost 6 bases, J lost 1 base, and 9 bases lay in between. The CDR3 contains 13 residues. CDR3 region: CASGRQANTEAFF. In DNA form, the CDR3 reads TGTGCTAGTGGGAGACAGGCGAACACTGAAGCTTTCTTT.

CDR3 DNA sequence: TGTGCCAGCAGTTACTCGGGGTCCCCCTACGAGCAGTACGTC. It codes for CASSYSGSPYEQYV. The chain is built from TRBV6-6 and TRBJ2-7; D ambiguous. Trimming took 0 bases from V and 2 from J, leaving 8 bases between them. This CDR3 comprises 14 residues. Germline-derived CDR1 and CDR2 are MNHNY and SVGAGI (reference sequence).

The chain couples TRBV28 to TRBJ2-2, with a possible D match to TRBD1 (8 bases). The germline CDR1 and CDR2 sequences are MDHEN and SYDVKM. The CDR3 sequence is 15 residues long. Trimming took 6 bases from V and 5 from J, leaving 16 bases between them. The CDR3 sequence is CASRQGGAETGELFF. Here the CDR3 DNA reads TGTGCCAGCAGACAGGGGGGGGCGGAGACCGGGGAGCTGTTTTTT.

The chain links TRBV7-8 to TRBJ1-3, with unresolved D. Germline assignment: CDR1 SGHVS and CDR2 FQNEAQ. This CDR3 region has 15 residues. The V and J ends lost 2 bases and 2 bases respectively, with 10 bases between them. This CDR3 reads CASSLYVVTGNTIYF. The CDR3 DNA is TGTGCCAGCAGCTTATACGTGGTCACTGGAAACACCATATATTTT.

This clonotype was counted a few times. The chain employs TRBV29-1 and TRBJ2-7, with D perhaps matching TRBD2 (5 bases). The CDR3 covers 16 residues. The V gene's germline CDR1 is SQVTM and CDR2 ANQGSEA. Trimming took off 0 bases at V and 3 bases at J, with 18 bases between the two ends. CDR3 residues: CSVEDTGRLGHYEQYF. The CDR3 DNA sequence: TGCAGCGTTGAAGATACGGGGAGATTAGGGCACTACGAGCAGTACTTC.

This clonotype turned up a few times. V and J are TRBV12-3 or TRBV12-4 and TRBJ1-1, with a weak D call TRBD1 (6 bases). This CDR3 region has 14 residues. The V gene lost 3 bases and the J gene lost 10 bases, with 18 bases spanning the gap. CDR3 DNA sequence: TGTGCCAGCAGTTTGGTCCCAGGGGAGGGGGGAGCTTTCTTT. The encoded protein is CASSLVPGEGGAFF.

This chain uses TRBV11-2 with TRBJ2-5, with a tentative D call TRBD2 (6 bases). Deletions cut 3 bases from V and 3 bases from J, with 8 bases between. Germline V CDR1 and CDR2: SGHAT, FQNNGV. This CDR3 has 13 residues. The CDR3 sequence: CASSFSGKETQYF. The DNA for the CDR3 is TGTGCCAGCAGCTTTAGCGGTAAAGAGACCCAGTACTTC.

The rearrangement uses TRBV7-2 and TRBJ2-3, with 7 bases identical to TRBD1. Per the germline V gene, CDR1 is SGHTA and CDR2 is FQGNSA. The CDR3 runs 14 residues. With V trimmed by 5 bases and J by 1 base, 3 bases remained unmatched. CDR3 region: CASSPQGGTDTQYF. CDR3 DNA: TGTGCCAGCAGCCCCCAGGGGGGCACAGATACGCAGTATTTT.

The V call is TRBV5-1, the J call TRBJ1-6, with D perhaps TRBD1 (5 bases). CDR3 size: 14 residues. With 4 bases removed from V and 8 bases from J, the gap between germline ends came to 13 bases. The V gene's germline CDR1 is SGHRS and CDR2 YFSETQ. DNA for the CDR3: TGCGCCAGCAGCATGGGCAGGGCTGATTCACCCCTCCACTTT. The encoded protein is CASSMGRADSPLHF. The variable domain in full, with the rest retrieved from reference TRBV5-1 and TRBJ1-6, is KAGVTQTPRYLIKTRGQQVTLSCSPISGHRSVSWYQQTPGQGLQFLFEYFSETQRNKGNFPGRFSGRQFSNSRSEMNVSTLELGDSALYLCASSMGRADSPLHFGNGTRLTVT.